One T cell receptor (beta chain) is described in this entry. Its antigen is still unknown. With 60 Vbeta and 13 Jbeta primers, the PCR was carried out. Data came from immunoSEQ multiplex PCR; TCRdb stores just in-frame clones and leaves some out. The data show 150,000 to 200,000 clones, approximately 83% seen once. The V segment lost 3 bases and the J segment 9 bases; nucleotides outside the gene matches: 3. The CDR3 extends over 12 amino acids. The germline gives CDR1 SGDLS, CDR2 YYNGEE. This entry is derived from a study of cytomegalovirus exposure and HLA in healthy donors. General study points: The likely origin of a cluster of highly shared sequence variants was a sequencing artifact. A link between a missense DCLRE1C variant and TCR beta V- and J-gene trimming emerged from a later analysis. For cytomegalovirus status, the classifier reportedly gave diagnoses with high specificity and sensitivity. In a later analysis, the majority of CMV-associated beta chains seemingly showed HLA restriction.

The sequencing sample was made of PBMCs. This chain links TRBV9 with TRBJ2-3; the match to TRBD1 covers 8 bases. The source of this sequence is a male donor in good health and CMV-seronegative. The CDR3 coding sequence is TGTGCCAGCAGCGAGACAGGGGTGACGCAGTATTTT. Protein product: CASSETGVTQYF.